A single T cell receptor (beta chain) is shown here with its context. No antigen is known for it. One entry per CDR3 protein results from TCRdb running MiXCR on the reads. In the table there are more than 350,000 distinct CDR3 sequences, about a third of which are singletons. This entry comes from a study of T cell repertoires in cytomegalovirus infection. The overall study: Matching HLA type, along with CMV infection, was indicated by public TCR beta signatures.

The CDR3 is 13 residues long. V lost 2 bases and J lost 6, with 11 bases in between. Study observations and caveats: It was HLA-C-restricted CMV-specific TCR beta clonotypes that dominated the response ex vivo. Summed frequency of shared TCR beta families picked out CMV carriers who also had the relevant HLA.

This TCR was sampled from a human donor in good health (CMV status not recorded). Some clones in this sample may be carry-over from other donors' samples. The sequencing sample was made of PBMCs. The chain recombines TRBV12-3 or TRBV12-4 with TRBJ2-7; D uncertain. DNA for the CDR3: TGTGCCAGCAGTTTAATCGTTCCTGGCGAGCAGTACTTC. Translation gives CASSLIVPGEQYF.